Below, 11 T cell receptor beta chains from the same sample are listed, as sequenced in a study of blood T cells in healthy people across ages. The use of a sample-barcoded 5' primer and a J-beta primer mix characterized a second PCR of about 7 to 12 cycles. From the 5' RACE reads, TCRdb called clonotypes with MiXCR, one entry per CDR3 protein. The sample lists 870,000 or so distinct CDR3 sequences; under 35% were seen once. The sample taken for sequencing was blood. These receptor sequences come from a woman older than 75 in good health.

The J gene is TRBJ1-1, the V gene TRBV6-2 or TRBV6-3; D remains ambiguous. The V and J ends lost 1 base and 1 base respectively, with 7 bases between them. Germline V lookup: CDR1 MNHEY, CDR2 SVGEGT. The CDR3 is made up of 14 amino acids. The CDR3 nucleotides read TGTGCCAGCAGTTACTACACTTGGAACACTGAAGCTTTCTTT. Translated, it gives CASSYYTWNTEAFF.

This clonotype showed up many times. The CDR3 sequence: CSADTMNTEAFF. The DNA for the CDR3 is TGCAGCGCAGACACTATGAACACTGAAGCTTTCTTT. The gene calls are TRBV29-1 and TRBJ1-1; the D is unclear. CDR3 size: 12 residues. CDR1 and CDR2 (germline): SQVTM, ANQGSEA. V lost 7 bases and J lost 0, with 9 bases in between.

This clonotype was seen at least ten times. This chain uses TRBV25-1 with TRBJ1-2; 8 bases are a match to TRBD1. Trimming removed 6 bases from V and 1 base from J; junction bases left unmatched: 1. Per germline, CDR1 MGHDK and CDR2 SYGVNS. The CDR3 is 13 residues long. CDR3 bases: TGTGCCAGCAGCGACAGGGGTAACTATGGCTACACCTTC. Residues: CASSDRGNYGYTF.

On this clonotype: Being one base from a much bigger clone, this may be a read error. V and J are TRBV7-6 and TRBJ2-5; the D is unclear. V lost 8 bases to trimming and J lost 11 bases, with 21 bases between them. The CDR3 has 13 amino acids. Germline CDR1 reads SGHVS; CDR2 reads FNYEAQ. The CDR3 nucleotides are TGTGCCAGCTCCCAGGTTCTATCCAATGAGCAGTACTTC. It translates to CASSQVLSNEQYF.

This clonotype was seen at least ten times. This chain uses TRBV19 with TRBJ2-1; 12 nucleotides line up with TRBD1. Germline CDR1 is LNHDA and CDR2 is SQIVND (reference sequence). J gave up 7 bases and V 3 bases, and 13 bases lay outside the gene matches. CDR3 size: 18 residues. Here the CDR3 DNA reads TGTGCCAGTAGTATCAAGCATGTGGGGACAGGGGGCAAGAATGAGCAGTTCTTC. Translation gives CASSIKHVGTGGKNEQFF.

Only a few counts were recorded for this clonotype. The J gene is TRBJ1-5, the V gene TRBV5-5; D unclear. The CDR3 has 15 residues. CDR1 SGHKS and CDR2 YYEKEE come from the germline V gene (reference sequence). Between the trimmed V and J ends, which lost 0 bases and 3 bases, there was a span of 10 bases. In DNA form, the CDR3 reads TGTGCCAGCAGCTTGGGTCGCCTTACCAATCAGCCCCAGCATTTT. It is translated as CASSLGRLTNQPQHF.

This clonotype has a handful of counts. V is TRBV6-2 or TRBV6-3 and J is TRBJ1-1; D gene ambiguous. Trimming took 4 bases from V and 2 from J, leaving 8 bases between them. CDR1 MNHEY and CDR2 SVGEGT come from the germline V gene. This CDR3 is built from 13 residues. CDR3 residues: CASSSVQNTEAFF. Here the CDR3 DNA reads TGTGCCAGCAGTTCTGTACAAAACACTGAAGCTTTCTTT.

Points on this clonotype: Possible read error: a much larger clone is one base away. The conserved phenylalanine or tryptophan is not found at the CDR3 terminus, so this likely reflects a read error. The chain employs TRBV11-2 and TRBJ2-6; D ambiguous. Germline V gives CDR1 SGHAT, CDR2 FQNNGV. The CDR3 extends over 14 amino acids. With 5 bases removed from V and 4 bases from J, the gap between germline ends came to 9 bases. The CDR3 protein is CASSPSGGANVLTV. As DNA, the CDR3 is TGTGCCAGCAGCCCCAGTGGCGGGGCCAACGTCCTGACTGTC.

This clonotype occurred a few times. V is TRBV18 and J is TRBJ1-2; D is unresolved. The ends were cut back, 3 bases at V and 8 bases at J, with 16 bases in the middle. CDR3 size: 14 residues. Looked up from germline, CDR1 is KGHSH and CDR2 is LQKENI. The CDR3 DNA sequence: TGTGCCAGCTCACCTAACAACCCGGTGCGGGGCTACACCTTC. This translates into CASSPNNPVRGYTF.

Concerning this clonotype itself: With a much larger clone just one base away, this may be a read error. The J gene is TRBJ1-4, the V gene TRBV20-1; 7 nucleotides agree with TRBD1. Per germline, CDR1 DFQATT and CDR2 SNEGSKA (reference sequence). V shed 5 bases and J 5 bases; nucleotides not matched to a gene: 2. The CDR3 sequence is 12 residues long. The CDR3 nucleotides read TGCAGTGCTGTCAGGGGGAATGAAAAACTGTTTTTT. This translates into CSAVRGNEKLFF.

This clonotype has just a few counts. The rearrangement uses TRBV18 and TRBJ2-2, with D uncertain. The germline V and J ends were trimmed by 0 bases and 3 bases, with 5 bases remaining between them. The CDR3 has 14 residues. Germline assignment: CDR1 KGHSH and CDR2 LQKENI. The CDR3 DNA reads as TGTGCCAGCTCACCACCAACGCACACCGGGGAGCTGTTTTTT. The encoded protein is CASSPPTHTGELFF. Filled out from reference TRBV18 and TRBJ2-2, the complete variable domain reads NAGVMQNPRHLVRRRGQEARLRCSPMKGHSHVYWYRQLPEEGLKFMVYLQKENIIDESGMPKERFSAEFPKEGPSILRIQQVVRGDSAAYFCASSPPTHTGELFFGEGSRLTVL.